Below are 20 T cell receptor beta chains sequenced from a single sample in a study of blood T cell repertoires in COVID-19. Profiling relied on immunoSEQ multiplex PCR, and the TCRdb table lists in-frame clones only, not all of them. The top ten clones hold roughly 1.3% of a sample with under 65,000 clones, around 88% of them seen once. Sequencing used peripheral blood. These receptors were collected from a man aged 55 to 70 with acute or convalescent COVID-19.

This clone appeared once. CDR3 protein: CATSDHSGRAYNEQFF. The CDR3, as DNA: TGTGCCACCAGTGACCATAGCGGGAGGGCCTACAATGAGCAGTTCTTC. This rearrangement joins TRBV24-1 to TRBJ2-1; 11 bases match TRBD2. With 4 bases clipped from V and 2 bases from J, the junction kept 3 bases outside the gene matches. The CDR3 extends over 16 amino acids. Per germline, CDR1 KGHDR and CDR2 SFDVKD.

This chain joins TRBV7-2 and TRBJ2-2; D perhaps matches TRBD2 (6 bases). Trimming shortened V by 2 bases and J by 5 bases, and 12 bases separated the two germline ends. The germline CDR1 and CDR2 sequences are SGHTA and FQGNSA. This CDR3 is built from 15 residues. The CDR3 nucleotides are TGTGCCAGCAGCTTATGGGGGGAGAGGACCGGGGAGCTGTTTTTT. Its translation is CASSLWGERTGELFF.

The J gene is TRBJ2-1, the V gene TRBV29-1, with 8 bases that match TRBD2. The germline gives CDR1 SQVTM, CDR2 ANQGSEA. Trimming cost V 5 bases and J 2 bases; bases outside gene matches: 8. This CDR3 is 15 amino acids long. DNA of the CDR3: TGCAGCGTTAGCGGGAGCTCCCTTCCCTACAATGAGCAGTTCTTC. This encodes CSVSGSSLPYNEQFF.

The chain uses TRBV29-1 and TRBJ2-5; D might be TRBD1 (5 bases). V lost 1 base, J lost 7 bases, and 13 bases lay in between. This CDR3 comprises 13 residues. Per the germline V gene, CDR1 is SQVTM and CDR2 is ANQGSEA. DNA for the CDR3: TGCAGCGTTGAAGGGACGCTAAGGGGGACCCAGTACTTC. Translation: CSVEGTLRGTQYF.

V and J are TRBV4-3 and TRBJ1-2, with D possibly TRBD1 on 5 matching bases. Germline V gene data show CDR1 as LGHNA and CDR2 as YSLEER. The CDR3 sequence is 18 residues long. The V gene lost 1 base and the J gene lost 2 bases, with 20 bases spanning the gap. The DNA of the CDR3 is TGCGCCAGCAGCCAAGCCCCCAAAGGCGAGCGACAGAACTATGGCTACACCTTC. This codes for CASSQAPKGERQNYGYTF.

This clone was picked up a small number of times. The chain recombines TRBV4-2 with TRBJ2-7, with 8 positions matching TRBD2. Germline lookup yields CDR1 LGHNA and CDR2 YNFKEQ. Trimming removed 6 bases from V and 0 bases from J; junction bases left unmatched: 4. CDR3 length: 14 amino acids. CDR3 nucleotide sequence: TGTGCCAGCAGTAAGACTAGCGACTCCTACGAGCAGTACTTC. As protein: CASSKTSDSYEQYF.

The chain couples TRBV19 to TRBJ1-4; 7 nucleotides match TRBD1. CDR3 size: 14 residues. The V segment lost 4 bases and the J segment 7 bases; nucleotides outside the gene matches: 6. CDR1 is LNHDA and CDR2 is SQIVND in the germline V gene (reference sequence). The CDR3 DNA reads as TGTGCCAGTAGTACGACAGGGACTGGTGAAAAACTGTTTTTT. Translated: CASSTTGTGEKLFF.

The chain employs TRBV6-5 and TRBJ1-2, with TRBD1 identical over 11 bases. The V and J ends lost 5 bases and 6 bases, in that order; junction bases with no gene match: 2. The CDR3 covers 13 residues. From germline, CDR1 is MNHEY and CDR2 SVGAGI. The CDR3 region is CASSRDRGDGYTF. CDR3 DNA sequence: TGTGCCAGCAGTAGGGACAGGGGGGATGGCTACACCTTC.

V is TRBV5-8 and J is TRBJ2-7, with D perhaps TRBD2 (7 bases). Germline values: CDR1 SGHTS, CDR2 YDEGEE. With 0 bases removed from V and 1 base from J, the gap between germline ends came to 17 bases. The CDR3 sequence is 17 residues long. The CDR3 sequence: CASSLEKGRGGSYEQYF. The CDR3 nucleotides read TGTGCCAGCAGCTTGGAGAAAGGCAGGGGAGGGTCCTACGAGCAGTACTTC.

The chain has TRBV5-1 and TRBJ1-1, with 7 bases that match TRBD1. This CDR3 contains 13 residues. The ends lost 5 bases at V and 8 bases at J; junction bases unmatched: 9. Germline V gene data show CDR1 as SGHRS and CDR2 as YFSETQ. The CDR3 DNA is TGCGCCAGCAGGTACCAGGGGGATTCCGAAGCTTTCTTT. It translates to CASRYQGDSEAFF.

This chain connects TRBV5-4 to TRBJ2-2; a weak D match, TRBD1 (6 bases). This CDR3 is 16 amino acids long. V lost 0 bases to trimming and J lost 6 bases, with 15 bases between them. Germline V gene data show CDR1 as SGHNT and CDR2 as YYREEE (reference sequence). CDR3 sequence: CASSLEPRGRAGELFF. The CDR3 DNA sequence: TGTGCCAGCAGCTTGGAGCCCAGGGGACGGGCCGGGGAGCTGTTTTTT.

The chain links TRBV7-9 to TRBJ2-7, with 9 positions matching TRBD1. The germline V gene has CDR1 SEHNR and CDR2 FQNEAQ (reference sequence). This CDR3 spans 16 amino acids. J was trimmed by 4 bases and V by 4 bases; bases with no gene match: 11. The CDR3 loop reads CASSSIQGAVRYEQYF. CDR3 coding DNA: TGTGCCAGCAGCTCCATACAGGGGGCGGTCAGATACGAGCAGTACTTC.

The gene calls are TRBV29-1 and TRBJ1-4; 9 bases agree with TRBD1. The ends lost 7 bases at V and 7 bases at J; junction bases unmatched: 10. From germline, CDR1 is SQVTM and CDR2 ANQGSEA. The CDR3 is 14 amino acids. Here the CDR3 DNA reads TGCAGCGCTTCCCTGGGACAGGGACGTGAAAAACTGTTTTTT. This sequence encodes CSASLGQGREKLFF.

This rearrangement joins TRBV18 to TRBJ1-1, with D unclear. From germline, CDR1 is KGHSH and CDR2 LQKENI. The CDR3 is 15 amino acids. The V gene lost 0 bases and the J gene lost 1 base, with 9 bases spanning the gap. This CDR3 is CASSPPMGPNTEAFF. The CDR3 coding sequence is TGTGCCAGCTCACCACCGATGGGCCCGAACACTGAAGCTTTCTTT.

CDR3 sequence reads: CAISQGVNEQFF. CDR3 coding DNA: TGTGCCATTTCTCAAGGGGTAAATGAGCAGTTCTTC. The chain uses TRBV28 and TRBJ2-1, with D tentatively TRBD1 (5 bases). V was clipped by 10 bases and J by 7 bases, with 14 bases between them. Germline V gives CDR1 MDHEN, CDR2 SYDVKM. The CDR3 is 12 residues long.

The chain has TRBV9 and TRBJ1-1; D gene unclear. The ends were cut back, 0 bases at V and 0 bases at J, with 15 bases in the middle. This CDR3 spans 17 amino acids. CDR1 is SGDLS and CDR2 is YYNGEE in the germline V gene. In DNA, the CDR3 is TGTGCCAGCAGCGTAGGATCAGTGGCGGTTATGAACACTGAAGCTTTCTTT. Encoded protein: CASSVGSVAVMNTEAFF.

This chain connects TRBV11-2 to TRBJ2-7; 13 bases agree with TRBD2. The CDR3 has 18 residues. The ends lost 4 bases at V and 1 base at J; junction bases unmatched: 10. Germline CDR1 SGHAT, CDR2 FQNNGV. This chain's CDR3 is CASSSKTSGGRRSYEQYF. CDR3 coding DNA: TGTGCCAGCAGCTCGAAGACTAGCGGGGGGCGCCGTTCCTACGAGCAGTACTTC. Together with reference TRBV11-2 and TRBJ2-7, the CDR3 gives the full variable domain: EAGVAQSPRYKIIEKRQSVAFWCNPISGHATLYWYQQILGQGPKLLIQFQNNGVVDDSQLPKDRFSAERLKGVDSTLKIQPAKLEDSAVYLCASSSKTSGGRRSYEQYFGPGTRLTVT.

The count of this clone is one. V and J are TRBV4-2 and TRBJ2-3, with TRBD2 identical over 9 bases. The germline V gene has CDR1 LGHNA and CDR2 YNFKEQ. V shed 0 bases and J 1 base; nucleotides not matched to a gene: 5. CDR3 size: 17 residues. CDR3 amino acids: CASSQDTLAGRTDTQYF. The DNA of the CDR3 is TGTGCCAGCAGCCAAGATACCCTAGCGGGACGCACAGATACGCAGTATTTT.

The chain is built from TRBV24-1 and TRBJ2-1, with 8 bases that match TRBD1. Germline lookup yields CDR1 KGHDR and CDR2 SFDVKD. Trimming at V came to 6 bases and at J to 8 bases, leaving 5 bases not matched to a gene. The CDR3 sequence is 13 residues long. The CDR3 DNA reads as TGTGCCACCAGTCGGACAGGGATGGATGAGCAGTTCTTC. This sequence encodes CATSRTGMDEQFF.

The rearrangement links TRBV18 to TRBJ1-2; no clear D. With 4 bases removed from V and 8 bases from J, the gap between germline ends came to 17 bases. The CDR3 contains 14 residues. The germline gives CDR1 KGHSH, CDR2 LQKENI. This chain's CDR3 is CASSLGREFWGYTF. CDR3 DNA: TGTGCCAGCTCACTAGGTCGGGAGTTCTGGGGCTACACCTTC.